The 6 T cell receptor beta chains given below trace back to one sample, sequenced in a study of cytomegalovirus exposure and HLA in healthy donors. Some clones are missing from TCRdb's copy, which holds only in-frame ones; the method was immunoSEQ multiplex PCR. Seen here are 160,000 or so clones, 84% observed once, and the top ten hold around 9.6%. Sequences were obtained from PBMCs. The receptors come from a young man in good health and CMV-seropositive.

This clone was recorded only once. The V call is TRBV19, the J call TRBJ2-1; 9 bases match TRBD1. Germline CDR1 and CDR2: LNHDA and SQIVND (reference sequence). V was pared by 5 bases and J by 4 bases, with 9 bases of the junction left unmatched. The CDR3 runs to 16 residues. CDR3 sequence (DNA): TGTGCCAGTAGTGCTCACGGGGACAGGGTTTACAATGAGCAGTTCTTC. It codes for CASSAHGDRVYNEQFF.

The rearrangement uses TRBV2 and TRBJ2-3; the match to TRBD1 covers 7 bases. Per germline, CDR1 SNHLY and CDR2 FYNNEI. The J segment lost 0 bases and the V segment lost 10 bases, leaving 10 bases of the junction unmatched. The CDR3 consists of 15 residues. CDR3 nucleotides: TGTGCCACTAAGGGGGCTGCTACTAGCACAGATACGCAGTATTTT. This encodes CATKGAATSTDTQYF.

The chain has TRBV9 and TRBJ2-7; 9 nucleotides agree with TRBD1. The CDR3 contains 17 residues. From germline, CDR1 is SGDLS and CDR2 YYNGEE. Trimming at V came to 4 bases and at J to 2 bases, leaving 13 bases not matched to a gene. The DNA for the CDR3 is TGTGCCAGCAGCCCCCAAAGGGGGACAGGGCTCACCTACGAGCAGTACTTC. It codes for CASSPQRGTGLTYEQYF.

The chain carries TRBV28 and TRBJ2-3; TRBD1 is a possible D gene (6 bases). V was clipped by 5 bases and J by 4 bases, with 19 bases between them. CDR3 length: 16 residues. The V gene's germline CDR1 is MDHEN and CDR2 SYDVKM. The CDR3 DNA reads TGTGCCAGCAGTCCACGCCGACAGGCACGCGCAGATACGCAGTATTTT. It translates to CASSPRRQARADTQYF.

DNA for the CDR3: TGTGCCAGCAGCCAGACAGCGAACACTGAAGCTTTCTTT. This encodes CASSQTANTEAFF. The chain joins TRBV7-3 to TRBJ1-1, with D tentatively TRBD1 (5 bases). Germline-derived CDR1 and CDR2 are SGHTA and FQGTGA. CDR3 length: 13 residues. V gave up 5 bases and J gave up 1 base, with 8 bases separating them.

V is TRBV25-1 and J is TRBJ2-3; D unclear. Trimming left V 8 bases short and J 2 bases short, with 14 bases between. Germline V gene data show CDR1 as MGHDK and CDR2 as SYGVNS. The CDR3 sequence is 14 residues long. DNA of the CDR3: TGTGCCAGCCAGGATCCCGGTTCCACAGATACGCAGTATTTT. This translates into CASQDPGSTDTQYF.